This T cell receptor beta chain was recorded in a study of blood T cell repertoires in COVID-19. Study-level background: The study drew acute and convalescent COVID-19 samples from the United States, Italy and Spain. PBMCs, B-cell-depleted T cells, or T cells provided the cDNA or gDNA that made up the material.

Study processing details: Using reference gene primer amplification, nucleated cell counts were estimated. Measured with immunoSEQ multiplex PCR; TCRdb has only the in-frame clones, and not every one. Clonal size and the V and J genes are those of that table, whereas D and trimming came from the DNA. Of around 120,000 clones listed, approximately 87% are singletons. CDR3 length: 12 residues. V lost 2 bases to trimming and J lost 5 bases, with 6 bases between them. Germline lookup yields CDR1 MNHNS and CDR2 SASEGT. The sample comprised peripheral blood. This clonotype was sampled from a man in his fifties or sixties with acute or convalescent COVID-19. This chain uses TRBV6-1 with TRBJ2-5; no clear D. CDR3 protein: CASSEFEETQYF. CDR3 in DNA: TGTGCCAGCAGTGAATTTGAGGAGACCCAGTACTTC.